This TCR beta chain was obtained from a study of T cell responses to AZD1222 COVID-19 vaccine (dated by TCRdb to the early 2020s). As for the study more broadly: A total of under 250 trial participants underwent TCR sequencing, of whom roughly 210 had received two doses of AZD1222 and about 26 had received two doses of the MenACWY control vaccine. Trial participants were enrolled by age into subgroups of 18-55, 56-69 and 70-plus years, and around 150, 29 and 61 TCR-sequenced participants, respectively, were included in these subgroups. The paper as a whole reports these results and caveats: Most participants were white British and females outnumbered males, and the authors suggested that clonal diversity may have been underestimated. In the small 56-69-year group, the increase in depth fell short of significance, most likely because of low power. Conclusions about previously exposed vaccinees are limited because only 6 or 7 AZD1222 recipients were SARS-CoV-2 seropositive at baseline. Nearly half of unique spike-specific TCRs reportedly recognized epitopes outside regions mutated in the B.1.351 and B.1.1.7 variants. The whole spike protein was spanned by vaccine-associated CD4 TCRs, and dominant responses were seen in regions 160-218 and 743-854. No day 14 peak-response samples were available, so repertoires were characterized only after the peak T cell response. After two AZD1222 doses, both the breadth and the depth of spike-specific TCRs were significantly higher than at day 0 and than in MenACWY recipients.

The CDR3 regions of human TCRbeta chains were subjected to immunosequencing. In the original analysis: TCRs in the repertoires were compared against a reference library of SARS-CoV-2-specific TCRs that had been generated with the MIRA antigen-specificity platform. Breadth was defined as the fraction of unique TCRs that were SARS-CoV-2-associated, and depth was defined as the fraction of total T cells that were SARS-CoV-2-associated. Using the MIRA data, every spike-specific TCR was mapped to the spike region that the TCR reacted to and assigned to either a CD4 or a CD8 class. Log10-transformed breadth and depth values were compared by one-way ANOVA with Sidak's multiple comparisons tests. Not all clones reach the TCRdb copy of this immuneACCESS table, which keeps in-frame sequences only. Checked studies attribute under half of the gap to unresolved V genes and leave the rest unexplained. V and J calls plus clone size are reproduced from that table; the DNA served to infer D and trimming. The sample has 100,000 to 150,000 clones on record, 90% to 95% of them singletons. Jointly, the top ten make up 4.5% to 6% of the sample.

According to the germline V gene (reference sequence), CDR1 reads LNHDA and CDR2 reads SQIVND. Taken from cysteine to phenylalanine, the CDR3 has 16 residues. The kept DNA is CDR3 alone, 48 bases in frame from the first base. V and J are trimmed by 5 bases and 1 base, and the gene matches miss 10 bases of the junction. Concerning this clone: This receptor's antigen is unknown. Base quality data are lacking; no much larger clone is found one base away.

The intended sense of this specimen's time point label: about 28 days (+/-7) after the second vaccine dose. AZD1222 recipients whose second dose came at about 4 weeks and those whose second dose came at about 12 weeks were combined into one group, since spike-specific TCR depth and breadth did not differ between the two schedules. Samples from vaccinated people were obtained from the UK trials COV001 and COV002, which included a single-blind randomized controlled phase 2/3 trial of AZD1222 (ChAdOx1 nCoV-19) in healthy adults. Trial participant PBMC samples were collected at day 0 and day 28 after the second dose for TCRbeta chain sequencing.

This specimen was peripheral blood, taken 28 days after the second AZD1222 dose. The sequence is built from TRBV19 and TRBJ1-1, with 7 bases matching TRBD1. The clonotype originates from an adult who received the AZD1222 COVID-19 vaccine. The CDR3 loop reads CASSGQVIIGNTEAFF. The nucleotides read TGTGCCAGTAGTGGACAGGTCATAATTGGGAACACTGAAGCTTTCTTT.